This T cell receptor beta chain was captured by sequencing in a study of blood T cell repertoires in COVID-19. In the study overall: T cells, B-cell-depleted T cells, or PBMCs provided the cDNA or gDNA that served as material.

Some clones are missing from TCRdb's copy, which holds only in-frame ones; the method was immunoSEQ multiplex PCR. Of some 70,000 clones in the sample, just over 85% were seen once. The sequenced sample consisted of peripheral blood. This receptor was taken from a man aged 25 to 40 with acute or convalescent COVID-19.

The CDR3 DNA sequence: TGCGCCAGCAGCCAACAACGGGGGACGGGTCAGTACTTC. This codes for CASSQQRGTGQYF. V and J are TRBV4-3 and TRBJ2-5, with D possibly TRBD2 on 6 matching bases. The CDR3 spans 13 residues. V was trimmed by 2 bases and J by 11 bases, leaving 15 bases between them. Per the germline V gene, CDR1 is LGHNA and CDR2 is YSLEER.